This T cell receptor beta chain was profiled in a study of T-cell reconstitution after alpha-beta-depleted transplantation in children. CDR1 is SGHTS and CDR2 is YDEGEE in the germline V gene. This CDR3 is built from 11 residues. Trimming removed 4 bases at V and 8 bases at J, with 10 bases between. Construction of the TCRbeta library involved unique molecular identifiers. TCRdb recomputed calls from the PCR reads with MiXCR, one row per CDR3 protein. The profile shows roughly 82,000 distinct CDR3 sequences, 13% to 15% of them singletons. This chain uses TRBV5-8 with TRBJ2-7, with D unclear. The origin of this receptor is a male patient between 2 and 10 years old who had a stem cell transplant for acute lymphoblastic leukemia, so the T cells may come from the graft donor. Specimen: PBMCs, mostly from graft donor cells, collected 180 days after TCRalphabeta/CD19-depleted stem cell transplant. CDR3 nucleotides: TGTGCCAGCAGCGCTTCAAAGAAGCAGTACTTC. Protein sequence: CASSASKKQYF.